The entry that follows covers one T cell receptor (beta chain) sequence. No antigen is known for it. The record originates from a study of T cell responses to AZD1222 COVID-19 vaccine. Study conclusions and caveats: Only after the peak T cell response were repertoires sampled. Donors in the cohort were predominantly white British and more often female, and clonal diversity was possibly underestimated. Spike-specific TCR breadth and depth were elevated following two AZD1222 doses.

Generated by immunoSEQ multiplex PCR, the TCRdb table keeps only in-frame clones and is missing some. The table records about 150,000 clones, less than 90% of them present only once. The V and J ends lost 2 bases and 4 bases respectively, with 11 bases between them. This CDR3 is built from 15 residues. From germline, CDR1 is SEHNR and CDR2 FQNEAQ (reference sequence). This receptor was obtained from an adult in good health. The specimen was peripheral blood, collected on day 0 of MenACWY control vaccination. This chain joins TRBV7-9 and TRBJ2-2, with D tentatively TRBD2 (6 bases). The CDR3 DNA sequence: TGTGCCAGCAGCTTATCTGGAGGGACCACCGGGGAGCTGTTTTTT. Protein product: CASSLSGGTTGELFF. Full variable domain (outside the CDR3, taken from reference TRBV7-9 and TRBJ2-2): DTGVSQNPRHKITKRGQNVTFRCDPISEHNRLYWYRQTLGQGPEFLTYFQNEAQLEKSRLLSDRFSAERPKGSFSTLEIQRTEQGDSAMYLCASSLSGGTTGELFFGEGSRLTVL.